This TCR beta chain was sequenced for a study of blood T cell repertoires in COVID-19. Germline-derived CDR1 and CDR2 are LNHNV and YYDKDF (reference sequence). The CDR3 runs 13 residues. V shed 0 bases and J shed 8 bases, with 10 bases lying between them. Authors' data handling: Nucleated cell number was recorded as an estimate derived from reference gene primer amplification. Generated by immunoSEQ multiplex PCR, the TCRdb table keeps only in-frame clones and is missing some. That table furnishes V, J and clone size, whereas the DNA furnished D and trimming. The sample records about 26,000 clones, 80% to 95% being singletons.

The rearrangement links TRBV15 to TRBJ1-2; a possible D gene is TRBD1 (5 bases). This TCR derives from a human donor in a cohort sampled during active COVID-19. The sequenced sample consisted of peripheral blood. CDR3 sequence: CATSRDPRGGYTF. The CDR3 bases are TGTGCCACCAGCAGAGATCCCCGGGGGGGCTACACCTTC.